This entry lists 16 T cell receptor beta chains sequenced from one sample in a study of cytomegalovirus exposure and HLA in healthy donors. Primers for the PCR totalled 60 Vbeta and 13 Jbeta. The assay was immunoSEQ multiplex PCR, and TCRdb's table has in-frame clones only and misses some. The sample carries about 210,000 clones, about four fifths recorded once. Sequenced input: PBMCs. The receptors derive from a middle-aged man in good health and CMV-seropositive.

This rearrangement joins TRBV27 to TRBJ2-7; D uncertain. The germline CDR1 and CDR2 sequences are MNHEY and SMNVEV (reference sequence). CDR3 size: 11 residues. V shed 6 bases and J shed 7 bases, with 10 bases lying between them. The CDR3 region is CASSLSLEQYF. The CDR3 nucleotides are TGTGCCAGCAGCCTTTCCCTGGAGCAGTACTTC.

The chain combines TRBV6-6 with TRBJ1-2, with D uncertain. Between the trimmed V and J ends, which lost 2 bases and 8 bases, there was a span of 18 bases. Germline V gene data show CDR1 as MNHNY and CDR2 as SVGAGI (reference sequence). This CDR3 is 15 amino acids long. The CDR3 DNA sequence: TGTGCCAGCAGTTACCAAATTGAGGGATTTCGGGGCTACACCTTC. It is translated as CASSYQIEGFRGYTF.

This clone was picked up one time. V and J are TRBV2 and TRBJ2-3; 7 bases align to TRBD2. After removal of 4 bases from V and 1 base from J, the junction contained 2 bases not matched to a gene. The CDR3 totals 14 residues. The germline V gene encodes CDR1 SNHLY and CDR2 FYNNEI. This CDR3 is CASSGTSGTDTQYF. CDR3 in DNA: TGTGCCAGCAGTGGCACTAGCGGCACAGATACGCAGTATTTT.

The chain has TRBV9 and TRBJ2-7; 10 nucleotides line up with TRBD1. The CDR3 totals 15 residues. Germline CDR1 and CDR2: SGDLS and YYNGEE. V gave up 0 bases and J gave up 7 bases; unmatched junction bases: 7. CDR3 DNA sequence: TGTGCCAGCAGCGTAGGCGACAGGGGGCAGTGGGAGCAGTACTTC. Its translation is CASSVGDRGQWEQYF.

The chain employs TRBV6-1 and TRBJ2-2; 11 bases align to TRBD2. The ends lost 7 bases at V and 7 bases at J; junction bases unmatched: 8. Germline CDR1 is MNHNS and CDR2 is SASEGT. The CDR3 totals 15 residues. The CDR3 DNA sequence: TGTGCCAGCAAAGGATCACTAGCGGGAGTCGGGGAGCTGTTTTTT. Protein product: CASKGSLAGVGELFF.

The chain employs TRBV2 and TRBJ1-3; D may be TRBD1 (6 bases). This CDR3 region has 15 residues. Germline assignment: CDR1 SNHLY and CDR2 FYNNEI. Trimming removed 7 bases at V and 6 bases at J, with 19 bases between. The CDR3, as DNA: TGTGCCAGCACCGGGGGGCCGGGTTGGGAAAACACCATATATTTT. As protein: CASTGGPGWENTIYF.

As regards this clone: The same CDR3 arises from other DNA sequences in this sample as well. The J gene is TRBJ2-7, the V gene TRBV29-1; 8 bases line up with TRBD1. The CDR3 is 13 amino acids. V was pared by 2 bases and J by 0 bases, with 0 bases of the junction left unmatched. Looked up from germline, CDR1 is SQVTM and CDR2 is ANQGSEA. The CDR3 coding sequence is TGCAGCGTTGAAACAGGGGGCTCCTACGAGCAGTACTTC. Its translation is CSVETGGSYEQYF.

This clone was seen only a few times. The genes are TRBV19 and TRBJ2-2, with 16 bases lining up with TRBD2. From germline, CDR1 is LNHDA and CDR2 SQIVND (reference sequence). The CDR3 extends over 16 amino acids. Trimming took 4 bases from V and 6 from J; bases not matched to a gene: 2. The CDR3: CASSRGTSGRAGELFF. The DNA of the CDR3 is TGTGCCAGTAGTAGGGGGACTAGCGGGAGGGCCGGGGAGCTGTTTTTT.

This clone has a single count. J is TRBJ2-2 and V is TRBV7-9; D call uncertain. The CDR3 spans 13 residues. Looked up from germline, CDR1 is SEHNR and CDR2 is FQNEAQ (reference sequence). The germline V and J ends were trimmed by 3 bases and 7 bases, with 9 bases remaining between them. The CDR3 is CASSFGPGGELFF. CDR3 nucleotides: TGTGCCAGCAGCTTTGGTCCAGGCGGGGAGCTGTTTTTT.

This chain links TRBV5-1 with TRBJ2-7; D not resolved. The CDR3 has 15 residues. V gave up 1 base and J gave up 0 bases, with 11 bases separating them. Germline-derived CDR1 and CDR2 are SGHRS and YFSETQ. CDR3 protein: CASSLLSQDSYEQYF. The CDR3 nucleotides are TGCGCCAGCAGCTTGTTGTCGCAGGACTCCTACGAGCAGTACTTC.

The chain carries TRBV2 and TRBJ2-3; tentatively, D is TRBD2 (6 bases). V was cut by 7 bases and J by 6 bases, with 8 bases left in between. Looked up from germline, CDR1 is SNHLY and CDR2 is FYNNEI. CDR3 length: 11 residues. This CDR3 reads CASTAGDTQYF. CDR3 DNA: TGTGCCAGCACCGCGGGGGATACGCAGTATTTT.

This clone has just one count. The chain carries TRBV7-3 and TRBJ2-1, with 14 nucleotides matching TRBD2. V was pared by 4 bases and J by 10 bases, with 6 bases of the junction left unmatched. Per the germline V gene, CDR1 is SGHTA and CDR2 is FQGTGA. There are 15 residues in the CDR3. The CDR3 sequence: CASSYGTSGSKEQFF. In DNA form, the CDR3 reads TGTGCCAGCAGCTACGGGACTAGCGGGAGTAAAGAGCAGTTCTTC.

Details on this clone: Other DNA sequences in the same sample also yield this CDR3. This sequence joins TRBV19 and TRBJ1-1, with D uncertain. Germline V lookup: CDR1 LNHDA, CDR2 SQIVND (reference sequence). The CDR3 consists of 12 residues. V lost 6 bases to trimming and J lost 2 bases, with 7 bases between them. CDR3 nucleotides: TGTGCCAGTAGGGAGGGCAACACTGAAGCTTTCTTT. Translating it yields CASREGNTEAFF.

The chain is built from TRBV5-1 and TRBJ2-1, with TRBD2 matching over 7 bases. Germline trimming cut 0 bases from V and 8 bases from J; bases unmatched to any gene: 11. Looked up from germline, CDR1 is SGHRS and CDR2 is YFSETQ. The CDR3 totals 16 residues. The CDR3 here is CASSLAASGNTHEQFF. DNA for the CDR3: TGCGCCAGCAGCTTGGCCGCTAGCGGAAATACCCATGAGCAGTTCTTC.

The gene calls are TRBV29-1 and TRBJ2-3; TRBD2 aligns across 7 bases. The germline gives CDR1 SQVTM, CDR2 ANQGSEA. V trimming: 5 bases; J trimming: 3 bases; junction bases outside the gene matches: 5. This CDR3 is 13 amino acids long. This CDR3 reads CSVKRDGTDTQYF. CDR3 DNA: TGCAGCGTTAAGCGGGATGGTACAGATACGCAGTATTTT.

The sample holds a few counts of this clone. This chain joins TRBV6-5 and TRBJ1-1; TRBD1 might be the D (6 bases). CDR1 is MNHEY and CDR2 is SVGAGI in the germline V gene. V lost 6 bases and J 4 bases, leaving 15 bases between the germline ends. The CDR3 is 14 amino acids. The CDR3 sequence is CASSKDRLSTEAFF. The CDR3 DNA reads TGTGCCAGCAGCAAGGACAGATTAAGCACTGAAGCTTTCTTT.